Presented here are 15 T cell receptor beta chains from one specimen sequenced in a study of T-cell reconstitution after alpha-beta-depleted transplantation in children. TCRbeta library construction was performed incorporating unique molecular identifiers. One entry per CDR3 protein, called by TCRdb with MiXCR from the PCR reads. The sample contains roughly 170,000 distinct CDR3 sequences, approximately 6.6% of which appear only once. The input for sequencing was PBMCs from the stem cell graft donor, taken from the stem cell graft. These TCRs come from a human donor who donated a stem cell graft to a child with Wiskott-Aldrich syndrome.

This clonotype was seen at least ten times. The CDR3 here is CATSERAGKNYGYTF. CDR3 nucleotide sequence: TGTGCCACCAGTGAGAGGGCAGGGAAAAACTATGGCTACACCTTC. This chain uses TRBV24-1 with TRBJ1-2; a possible D gene is TRBD1 (5 bases). The CDR3 contains 15 residues. V lost 4 bases, J lost 2 bases, and 13 bases lay in between. Germline CDR1 KGHDR, CDR2 SFDVKD.

This clonotype was detected a few times. V and J are TRBV7-8 and TRBJ2-1, with 7 bases identical to TRBD1. With V trimmed by 1 base and J by 3 bases, 3 bases remained unmatched. Germline V gene data show CDR1 as SGHVS and CDR2 as FQNEAQ. The CDR3 has 15 residues. CDR3 coding DNA: TGTGCCAGCAGCTTAGACAGGGGCTTCTACAATGAGCAGTTCTTC. Translated, it gives CASSLDRGFYNEQFF.

This clonotype appeared many times. The genes are TRBV7-9 and TRBJ2-2; D unresolved. Germline lookup yields CDR1 SEHNR and CDR2 FQNEAQ (reference sequence). The CDR3 is made up of 12 amino acids. V was trimmed by 5 bases and J by 3 bases, leaving 4 bases between them. This CDR3 is CASSTYTGELFF. The CDR3 coding sequence is TGTGCCAGCAGCACTTACACCGGGGAGCTGTTTTTT.

This clonotype was seen ten or more times. The CDR3 nucleotides read TGTGCCAGCAGCCTTCTAGCGGGGGGGCGCTATGAGCAGTTCTTC. This translates into CASSLLAGGRYEQFF. The chain combines TRBV7-2 with TRBJ2-1, with 12 bases aligning to TRBD2. Germline CDR1 reads SGHTA; CDR2 reads FQGNSA. The CDR3 spans 15 residues. V gave up 5 bases and J gave up 8 bases; unmatched junction bases: 7.

As concerns this clonotype: Given a much more abundant clone one base away, this may be a read error. The V gene is TRBV12-3 or TRBV12-4, the J gene TRBJ2-2; D unclear. The CDR3 is 13 amino acids. Trimming removed 10 bases at V and 3 bases at J, with 12 bases between. The CDR3 spells CAIDFTDTGELFF. CDR3 nucleotide sequence: TGTGCCATTGATTTTACGGACACCGGGGAGCTGTTTTTT.

V gene TRBV12-3 or TRBV12-4 combines with J gene TRBJ2-4, with TRBD2 matching over 8 bases. The junction had 2 bases not matched to a gene; V was cut back by 0 bases and J by 1 base. The CDR3 spans 16 residues. CDR3 nucleotides: TGTGCCAGCAGTTTAGCGGGCGGGAGGGCCAAAAACATTCAGTACTTC. Its translation: CASSLAGGRAKNIQYF.

This clonotype was counted ten times or more. The chain employs TRBV12-3 or TRBV12-4 and TRBJ1-5; possible D gene TRBD1, 6 bases. The CDR3 extends over 15 amino acids. Trimming pared 1 base from V and 4 bases from J, leaving 11 bases between. CDR3 region: CASSLGGAENQPQHF. CDR3 bases: TGTGCCAGCAGTTTAGGGGGGGCAGAGAATCAGCCCCAGCATTTT.

This clonotype was detected a few times. The V and J genes are TRBV20-1 and TRBJ2-7; 8 bases fit TRBD2. CDR3 length equals 19 residues. CDR1 is DFQATT, CDR2 SNEGSKA, per germline (reference sequence). V trimming: 0 bases; J trimming: 0 bases; junction bases outside the gene matches: 16. CDR3 DNA sequence: TGCAGTGCTAGAGATAGCCTAGCGGGCCGTTCTACTGTCTCCTACGAGCAGTACTTC. Its translation: CSARDSLAGRSTVSYEQYF.

This clonotype was recorded at least ten times. V usage is TRBV24-1 and J usage is TRBJ2-5; 9 bases fit TRBD1. The germline V gene has CDR1 KGHDR and CDR2 SFDVKD. This CDR3 comprises 14 residues. V trimming: 5 bases; J trimming: 4 bases; junction bases outside the gene matches: 4. The CDR3 protein is CATSVQGALETQYF. CDR3 in DNA: TGTGCCACCAGTGTACAGGGGGCCCTAGAGACCCAGTACTTC.

This clonotype was counted at least ten times. The chain recombines TRBV7-8 with TRBJ2-7; tentatively, D is TRBD1 (5 bases). Germline loops: CDR1 SGHVS, CDR2 FQNEAQ. CDR3 length equals 13 residues. V gave up 5 bases and J gave up 2 bases, with 10 bases separating them. The CDR3 protein is CASSARVPYEQYF. In DNA, the CDR3 is TGTGCCAGCAGCGCCAGGGTCCCCTACGAGCAGTACTTC.

This clonotype was picked up many times. V gene TRBV7-2 combines with J gene TRBJ2-1; 11 positions match TRBD1. CDR1 and CDR2 (germline): SGHTA, FQGNSA. V was pared by 6 bases and J by 8 bases, with 9 bases of the junction left unmatched. The CDR3 has 15 amino acids. The CDR3 here is CASRSGQGAWDEQFF. The CDR3 DNA follows: TGTGCCAGCAGATCCGGACAGGGGGCGTGGGATGAGCAGTTCTTC.

This clonotype was recorded at least ten times. The gene calls are TRBV27 and TRBJ1-5; D unresolved. CDR3 length equals 14 residues. The V gene lost 6 bases and the J gene lost 1 base, with 10 bases spanning the gap. The germline CDR1 and CDR2 sequences are MNHEY and SMNVEV (reference sequence). The CDR3 DNA is TGTGCCAGCAGAAGTACGTTCAGCAATCAGCCCCAGCATTTT. Its protein is CASRSTFSNQPQHF.

This clonotype was counted between two and nine times. V is TRBV28 and J is TRBJ1-2, with D possibly matching TRBD1 (5 bases). The CDR3 runs to 14 residues. Trimming took 6 bases from V and 3 from J, leaving 14 bases between them. Germline V gene lookup returns CDR1 MDHEN and CDR2 SYDVKM. CDR3 amino acids: CASSLPGTHYGYTF. For the CDR3, the DNA is TGTGCCAGCAGCTTACCCGGGACCCACTATGGCTACACCTTC.

This clonotype was seen at least ten times. The genes are TRBV20-1 and TRBJ2-6; D gene unclear. V gave up 4 bases and J gave up 3 bases, with 16 bases separating them. The CDR3 extends over 16 amino acids. In germline, CDR1 is DFQATT, CDR2 SNEGSKA (reference sequence). CDR3 amino acids: CSAIPTLRDGANVLTF. The CDR3 DNA follows: TGCAGTGCTATCCCTACTCTTCGCGATGGGGCCAACGTCCTGACTTTC.

In this sample, this clonotype turned up many times. J is TRBJ2-7 and V is TRBV29-1; 7 positions match TRBD1. The length of the CDR3 is 14 residues. Germline CDR1 and CDR2: SQVTM and ANQGSEA. The J segment lost 2 bases and the V segment lost 6 bases, leaving 10 bases of the junction unmatched. The CDR3 loop is CSVLTGVTTYEQYF. CDR3 nucleotide sequence: TGCAGCGTACTAACAGGGGTCACAACCTACGAGCAGTACTTC.